This TCR beta chain was found in a study of sequential checkpoint blockade in melanoma. Study information: First-line arms were nivolumab then ipilimumab, or the reverse, randomized 1:1. Each arm's sequence ended with maintenance nivolumab.

The data were produced by immunoSEQ multiplex PCR, yet TCRdb's version contains in-frame clones alone and is incomplete. This table holds over 2,500 clones, roughly 50% found once. V was pared by 2 bases and J by 14 bases, with 13 bases between. This CDR3 contains 13 residues. Germline-derived CDR1 and CDR2 are MGHRA and YSYEKL. Treatment: randomized to nivolumab then ipilimumab (arm A) or the reverse (arm B). Sorted cells were live CD3+CD8+, lacking CD19 and CD56, from PBMCs. This TCR derives from a human donor with melanoma. Sequenced material: CD8+ T cells sorted from blood (inferred from file names), taken from a patient given nivolumab and ipilimumab in sequence. This sequence joins TRBV4-1 and TRBJ1-6; D ambiguous. This CDR3 reads CASSQPSTGTLHF. The CDR3 DNA reads TGCGCCAGCAGCCAACCCTCGACTGGCACCCTCCACTTT.